The T cell receptor beta chain described here comes from a study of T cell changes during pregnancy in multiple sclerosis. The assay was immunoSEQ multiplex PCR, and TCRdb's table has in-frame clones only and misses some. The sample lists about 110,000 clones, roughly nine tenths occurring once. In germline, CDR1 is KGHSY, CDR2 FQNENV. Trimming removed 0 bases from V and 2 bases from J, with 10 bases in between. The CDR3 is made up of 15 amino acids. The J gene is TRBJ1-2, the V gene TRBV16; D not certain. The TCR comes from a female donor with multiple sclerosis, enrolled in a pregnancy study. The sequencing here drew on peripheral blood, taken after pregnancy. The CDR3 reads CASSQSRGKNYGYTF. In DNA form, the CDR3 reads TGTGCCAGCAGCCAATCGAGAGGAAAGAACTATGGCTACACCTTC.